These 5 T cell receptor beta chains were all obtained from the same sample, sequenced in a study of cytomegalovirus exposure and HLA in healthy donors. PCR primers comprised 60 Vbeta and 13 Jbeta primers. TCRdb's table, derived via immunoSEQ multiplex PCR, lists solely in-frame clones and lacks some. The sample records roughly 180,000 clones, approximately 81% being singletons. Specimen: PBMCs. The receptor source for this set is a man aged 30 to 45 in good health and CMV-seronegative.

The chain links TRBV4-1 to TRBJ1-4; D is undetermined. Germline V gene data show CDR1 as MGHRA and CDR2 as YSYEKL. CDR3 size: 14 residues. V shed 2 bases and J shed 4 bases, with 8 bases lying between them. CDR3 sequence: CASSQSQVNEKLFF. The CDR3 DNA sequence: TGCGCCAGCAGCCAAAGCCAGGTTAATGAAAAACTGTTTTTT.

V gene TRBV5-1 combines with J gene TRBJ2-3; 13 bases agree with TRBD2. J was trimmed by 4 bases and V by 4 bases; bases with no gene match: 3. Germline assignment: CDR1 SGHRS and CDR2 YFSETQ. The CDR3 is 15 amino acids. CDR3 protein: CASSTTSGGADTQYF. In DNA, the CDR3 is TGCGCCAGCAGCACTACTAGCGGGGGGGCAGATACGCAGTATTTT.

The chain links TRBV13 to TRBJ2-7, with 7 bases fitting TRBD2. Per the germline V gene, CDR1 is PRHDT and CDR2 is FYEKMQ (reference sequence). J lost 1 base, V lost 3 bases, and 6 bases had no gene match. This CDR3 contains 15 residues. The CDR3 DNA sequence: TGTGCCAGCAGCTTGGCTGGGGGGGGATCCTACGAGCAGTACTTC. It codes for CASSLAGGGSYEQYF.

The genes are TRBV6-1 and TRBJ2-2, with D hard to call. This CDR3 has 16 amino acids. V lost 3 bases to trimming and J lost 2 bases, with 13 bases between them. CDR1 and CDR2 (germline): MNHNS, SASEGT. The CDR3: CASSDWAAYNTGELFF. DNA for the CDR3: TGTGCCAGCAGTGATTGGGCAGCTTATAACACCGGGGAGCTGTTTTTT.

The chain links TRBV6-5 to TRBJ1-1; TRBD1 might be the D (5 bases). V was clipped by 4 bases and J by 0 bases, with 9 bases between them. This CDR3 has 14 amino acids. The germline CDR1 and CDR2 sequences are MNHEY and SVGAGI. The CDR3 nucleotides read TGTGCCAGCAGTTTATCAGGGTTGAACACTGAAGCTTTCTTT. Protein: CASSLSGLNTEAFF.